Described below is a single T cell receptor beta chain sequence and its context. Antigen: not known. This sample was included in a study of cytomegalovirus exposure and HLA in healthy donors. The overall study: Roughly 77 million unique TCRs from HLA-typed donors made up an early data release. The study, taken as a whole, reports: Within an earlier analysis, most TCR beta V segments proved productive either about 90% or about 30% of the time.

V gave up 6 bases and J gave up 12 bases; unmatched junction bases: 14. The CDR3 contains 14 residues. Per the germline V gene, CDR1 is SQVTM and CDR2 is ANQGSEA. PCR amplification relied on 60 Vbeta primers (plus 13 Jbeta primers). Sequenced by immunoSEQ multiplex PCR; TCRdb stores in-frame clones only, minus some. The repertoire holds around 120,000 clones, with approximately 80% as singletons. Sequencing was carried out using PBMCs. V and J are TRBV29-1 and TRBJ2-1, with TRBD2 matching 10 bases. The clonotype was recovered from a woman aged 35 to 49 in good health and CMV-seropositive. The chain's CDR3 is CSVNGLADLGGQFF. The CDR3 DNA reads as TGCAGCGTGAATGGACTAGCGGATCTTGGGGGGCAGTTCTTC.